The 20 T cell receptor beta chains below were found in one sample sequenced in a study of T cell repertoires in cytomegalovirus infection. These TCRs' antigens remain unknown. TCRdb ran MiXCR on the reads and lists one entry per CDR3 protein. Among 700,000 to 850,000 distinct CDR3 sequences, 32% were seen once, and the ten largest hold around an eighth. The source was cultured CD8+ T cells from PBMCs, collected from culture after CMV antigen stimulation. All receptors derive from a human donor in good health (CMV status not recorded). Some clones in this sample may be carry-over from other donors' samples.

The count of this clonotype is one. A much more abundant neighbour one base away suggests this may be a read error. This chain joins TRBV7-6 and TRBJ1-1; 7 nucleotides match TRBD1. Losses at the gene ends were 4 bases for V and 7 bases for J; bases not matched to a gene: 12. Looked up from germline, CDR1 is SGHVS and CDR2 is FNYEAQ. The CDR3 is 15 residues long. CDR3 nucleotides: TGTGCCAGCAGCTCCCGACAGGGTTCTAATAATGAAGCTTTCTTT. It encodes CASSSRQGSNNEAFF. The variable domain in full, with the rest retrieved from reference TRBV7-6 and TRBJ1-1, is GAGVSQSPRYKVTKRGQDVALRCDPISGHVSLYWYRQALGQGPEFLTYFNYEAQQDKSGLPNDRFSAERPEGSISTLTIQRTEQRDSAMYRCASSSRQGSNNEAFFGQGTRLTVV.

The gene calls are TRBV6-6 and TRBJ1-2, with 7 nucleotides matching TRBD1. Per the germline V gene, CDR1 is MNHNY and CDR2 is SVGAGI (reference sequence). The CDR3 has 15 amino acids. The J segment lost 3 bases and the V segment lost 0 bases, leaving 4 bases of the junction unmatched. This CDR3 reads CASSYSGGGDYGYTF. The CDR3 DNA reads TGTGCCAGCAGTTACTCCGGAGGGGGCGACTATGGCTACACCTTC.

This clonotype appeared a few times. The V gene is TRBV6-2 or TRBV6-3, the J gene TRBJ2-1; TRBD2 is a possible D gene (5 bases). The CDR3 is 16 amino acids. The V gene's germline CDR1 is MNHEY and CDR2 SVGEGT. Trimming removed 5 bases at V and 7 bases at J, with 21 bases between. The CDR3 here is CASSRELDSPPNEQFF. CDR3 DNA: TGTGCCAGCAGTCGGGAACTAGATTCCCCCCCTAATGAGCAGTTCTTC.

This clonotype turned up a few times. The rearrangement uses TRBV27 and TRBJ1-1; D possibly corresponds to TRBD1 (5 bases). CDR1 is MNHEY, CDR2 SMNVEV, per germline (reference sequence). Between the trimmed V and J ends, which lost 3 bases and 0 bases, there was a span of 11 bases. The CDR3 has 15 residues. CDR3 region: CASSFHRSMNTEAFF. In DNA form, the CDR3 reads TGTGCCAGCAGTTTCCACAGGTCCATGAACACTGAAGCTTTCTTT.

V and J are TRBV19 and TRBJ2-1; tentative D call: TRBD1 (5 bases). The CDR3 has 12 amino acids. The ends were cut back, 10 bases at V and 5 bases at J, with 12 bases in the middle. Germline loops: CDR1 LNHDA, CDR2 SQIVND (reference sequence). CDR3 region: CATHHRNNEQFF. CDR3 coding DNA: TGTGCCACCCATCACAGGAACAATGAGCAGTTCTTC.

Details on this clonotype: A read error may produce the germline difference seen at one junction end. The chain recombines TRBV5-1 with TRBJ2-1; weak D call: TRBD2 (7 bases). Germline lookup yields CDR1 SGHRS and CDR2 YFSETQ. This CDR3 is built from 15 residues. The CDR3 is CSSSFSGGAYNEQFF. CDR3 DNA: TGCTCCAGCAGCTTCTCGGGGGGCGCATACAATGAGCAGTTCTTC.

A few counts support this clonotype. The chain joins TRBV11-1 to TRBJ1-1; weak D call: TRBD1 (6 bases). CDR1 is SGHAT, CDR2 FQDESV, per germline (reference sequence). The CDR3 covers 13 residues. V dropped 10 bases and J dropped 3 bases, with 15 bases sitting between them. The CDR3 coding sequence is TGTGCCACCAATTCAGGGGCCCACACTGAAGCTTTCTTT. The encoded protein is CATNSGAHTEAFF.

The sample holds one count of this clonotype. The chain combines TRBV5-1 with TRBJ1-4, with D possibly matching TRBD1 (5 bases). CDR3 size: 14 residues. CDR1 SGHRS and CDR2 YFSETQ come from the germline V gene. Trimming took 4 bases from V and 7 from J, leaving 14 bases between them. Here the CDR3 DNA reads TGCGCCAGCAGCCCTTCAAGGGGTCGTGAAAAACTGTTTTTT. This sequence encodes CASSPSRGREKLFF.

In this sample, this clonotype turned up many times. V usage is TRBV7-2 and J usage is TRBJ1-2; a weak D match, TRBD1 (6 bases). There are 16 residues in the CDR3. Germline V gene sequence: CDR1 SGHTA, CDR2 FQGNSA. V was cut by 3 bases and J by 0 bases, with 14 bases left in between. The CDR3 nucleotides read TGTGCCAGCAGCTTGAAATGGCAGGGGCCTAACTATGGCTACACCTTC. Amino acids: CASSLKWQGPNYGYTF.

This clonotype was counted many times. This rearrangement joins TRBV12-3 or TRBV12-4 to TRBJ1-5; D is uncertain. The CDR3 contains 14 residues. Trimming removed 2 bases from V and 3 bases from J, with 8 bases in between. As DNA, the CDR3 is TGTGCCAGCAGTTTATATCCGGACAATCAGCCCCAGCATTTT. This gives the protein CASSLYPDNQPQHF.

The CDR3 here is CASTNMVGDYGYTF. CDR3 coding DNA: TGTGCCAGCACCAATATGGTGGGAGACTATGGCTACACCTTC. The chain joins TRBV6-5 to TRBJ1-2; D gene ambiguous. The length of the CDR3 is 14 residues. Trimming removed 7 bases from V and 3 bases from J, with 15 bases in between. Germline V gene sequence: CDR1 MNHEY, CDR2 SVGAGI.

CDR3 in amino acids: CASSPGGVQPQHF. For the CDR3, the DNA is TGTGCCAGCAGCCCCGGAGGGGTGCAGCCCCAGCATTTT. This chain joins TRBV28 and TRBJ1-5; a possible D gene is TRBD1 (5 bases). This CDR3 is 13 amino acids long. With 6 bases removed from V and 7 bases from J, the gap between germline ends came to 13 bases. The germline gives CDR1 MDHEN, CDR2 SYDVKM.

The chain has TRBV6-1 and TRBJ1-5; D possibly corresponds to TRBD1 (5 bases). V lost 11 bases to trimming and J lost 4 bases, with 18 bases between them. Looked up from germline, CDR1 is MNHNS and CDR2 is SASEGT. The CDR3 contains 14 residues. CDR3 sequence (DNA): TGTGCCGCCGAAGAGAGGGGTTGGAATCAGCCCCAGCATTTT. This codes for CAAEERGWNQPQHF.

With regard to this clonotype: One end of the junction fails to match germline, which may point to a read error. This sequence joins TRBV24-1 and TRBJ2-5, with D tentatively TRBD1 (5 bases). The CDR3 contains 14 residues. CDR1 and CDR2 (germline): KGHDR, SFDVKD. The CDR3 spells CATCEGHSQETHYF. The CDR3 region has the DNA TGTGCCACCTGTGAAGGACATAGCCAAGAGACCCATTACTTC.

The J gene is TRBJ1-6, the V gene TRBV5-6; D is unresolved. In germline, CDR1 is SGHDT, CDR2 YYEEEE. The CDR3 length is 16 residues. Trimming removed 1 base at V and 6 bases at J, with 14 bases between. The CDR3 DNA reads as TGTGCCAGCAGCTTGTCGGAGGACCTCACTAATTCACCCCTCCACTTT. This sequence encodes CASSLSEDLTNSPLHF.

A few counts support this clonotype. The rearrangement joins TRBV29-1 to TRBJ2-1; 13 bases match TRBD2. There are 15 residues in the CDR3. V trimming: 6 bases; J trimming: 6 bases; junction bases outside the gene matches: 8. CDR1 is SQVTM, CDR2 ANQGSEA, per germline. The CDR3 nucleotides read TGCAGCGTGACGCCGACTAGCGGGGGGCGCAATGAGCAGTTCTTC. Encoded protein: CSVTPTSGGRNEQFF.

This clonotype was seen a single time. V is TRBV14 and J is TRBJ2-1; D is perhaps TRBD2 (6 bases). CDR1 and CDR2 from the germline V gene are SGHDN and FVKESK. V was clipped by 5 bases and J by 3 bases, with 11 bases between them. This CDR3 is built from 14 residues. The CDR3 nucleotides read TGTGCCAGCAGCTCTCGGGGGTACTACAATGAGCAGTTCTTC. Translation gives CASSSRGYYNEQFF.

The chain recombines TRBV4-1 with TRBJ1-2; a possible D gene is TRBD1 (6 bases). The CDR3 is 12 residues long. Germline CDR1 and CDR2: MGHRA and YSYEKL. Trimming removed 2 bases at V and 10 bases at J, with 11 bases between. The CDR3 sequence is CASSQTGSVYTF. CDR3 coding DNA: TGCGCCAGCAGCCAAACAGGGTCTGTCTACACCTTC.

This clonotype appeared many times. The chain carries TRBV11-1 and TRBJ1-1; D unclear. CDR3 length: 15 residues. Germline V gene sequence: CDR1 SGHAT, CDR2 FQDESV (reference sequence). With 4 bases removed from V and 0 bases from J, the gap between germline ends came to 12 bases. The CDR3 nucleotides read TGTGCCAGCAGCTCCACTGTGGGCTTGAACACTGAAGCTTTCTTT. It is translated as CASSSTVGLNTEAFF.

This clonotype appeared many times. J is TRBJ2-7 and V is TRBV9; a weak D match, TRBD2 (5 bases). From germline, CDR1 is SGDLS and CDR2 YYNGEE. The CDR3 sequence is 13 residues long. V was shortened by 2 bases and J by 7 bases, with 13 bases between the two germline ends. Here the CDR3 DNA reads TGTGCCAGCAGCGTCGGGTCGTCGGGGGAGCAGTACGTC. This encodes CASSVGSSGEQYV.